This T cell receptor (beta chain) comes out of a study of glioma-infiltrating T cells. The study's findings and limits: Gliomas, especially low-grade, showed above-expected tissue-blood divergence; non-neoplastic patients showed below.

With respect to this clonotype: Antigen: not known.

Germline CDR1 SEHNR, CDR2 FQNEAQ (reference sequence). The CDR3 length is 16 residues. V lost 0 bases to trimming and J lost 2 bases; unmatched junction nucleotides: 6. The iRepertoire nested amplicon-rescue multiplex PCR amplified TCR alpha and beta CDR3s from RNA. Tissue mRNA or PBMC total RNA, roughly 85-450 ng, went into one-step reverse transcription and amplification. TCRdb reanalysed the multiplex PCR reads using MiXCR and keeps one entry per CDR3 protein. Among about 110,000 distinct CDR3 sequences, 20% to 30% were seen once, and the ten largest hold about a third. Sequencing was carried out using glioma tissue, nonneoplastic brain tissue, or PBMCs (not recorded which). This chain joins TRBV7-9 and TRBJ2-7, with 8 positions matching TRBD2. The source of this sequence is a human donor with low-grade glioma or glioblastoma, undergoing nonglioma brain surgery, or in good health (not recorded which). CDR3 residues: CASSLARVLAAYEQYF. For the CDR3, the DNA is TGTGCCAGCAGCTTAGCGCGCGTACTAGCGGCCTACGAGCAGTACTTC.